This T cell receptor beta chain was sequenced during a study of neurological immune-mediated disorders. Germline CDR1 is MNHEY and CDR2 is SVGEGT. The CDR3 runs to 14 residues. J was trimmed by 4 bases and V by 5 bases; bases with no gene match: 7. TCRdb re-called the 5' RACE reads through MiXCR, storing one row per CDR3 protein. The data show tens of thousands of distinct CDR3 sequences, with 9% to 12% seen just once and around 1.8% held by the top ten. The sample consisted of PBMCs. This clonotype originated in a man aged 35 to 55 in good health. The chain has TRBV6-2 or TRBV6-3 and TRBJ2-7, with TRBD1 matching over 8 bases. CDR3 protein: CASSPDRAPYEQYF. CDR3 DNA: TGTGCCAGCAGTCCGGACAGGGCACCTTACGAGCAGTACTTC.